What follows are 14 T cell receptor beta chains derived from one specimen sequenced in a study of cytomegalovirus exposure and HLA in healthy donors. Sequencing was performed with immunoSEQ multiplex PCR; in TCRdb, only in-frame clones are kept and a portion is missing. The table has 95,000 to 150,000 clones, roughly 90% seen once. Source material: PBMCs. The receptors originated from a woman in her late teens or twenties in good health and CMV-seronegative.

This chain joins TRBV11-3 and TRBJ2-7; 7 bases are shared with TRBD1. The germline V gene has CDR1 SGHNT and CDR2 YENEEA. The length of the CDR3 is 14 residues. The V gene end was trimmed by 3 bases and the J gene end by 2 bases; junction bases not matched to a gene: 4. The CDR3 nucleotides read TGTGCCAGCAGCTTCCGGGACAGTCCCTACGAGCAGTACTTC. As protein: CASSFRDSPYEQYF.

The chain carries TRBV2 and TRBJ2-1; maybe TRBD1 (5 bases). V shed 5 bases and J shed 8 bases, with 16 bases lying between them. Germline V gives CDR1 SNHLY, CDR2 FYNNEI. This CDR3 has 14 amino acids. The CDR3 loop is CASSLGRADYEQFF. Written as DNA, the CDR3 is TGTGCCAGCAGTCTGGGCAGGGCTGACTATGAGCAGTTCTTC.

The chain couples TRBV11-2 to TRBJ2-3; TRBD1 matches at 8 bases. The V gene's germline CDR1 is SGHAT and CDR2 FQNNGV. Trimming took 4 bases from V and 6 from J; bases not matched to a gene: 6. This CDR3 is built from 14 residues. CDR3 sequence reads: CASSWTGLGDTQYF. CDR3 DNA: TGTGCCAGCAGCTGGACAGGGTTAGGGGATACGCAGTATTTT.

This chain connects TRBV6-1 to TRBJ2-7; possibly TRBD2 for D (6 bases). V was clipped by 4 bases and J by 4 bases, with 14 bases between them. Per germline, CDR1 MNHNS and CDR2 SASEGT. CDR3 size: 14 residues. CDR3 loop: CASSVGTSNYEQYF. CDR3 DNA: TGTGCCAGCAGTGTCGGGACTTCCAATTACGAGCAGTACTTC.

The chain employs TRBV27 and TRBJ2-7; perhaps TRBD2 as D (5 bases). V was cut by 4 bases and J by 1 base, with 14 bases left in between. The CDR3 extends over 15 amino acids. CDR1 MNHEY and CDR2 SMNVEV come from the germline V gene (reference sequence). The CDR3 nucleotides are TGTGCCAGCAGTTCAGCCGGGGTCCAGTCCTACGAGCAGTACTTC. Translated: CASSSAGVQSYEQYF.

The chain links TRBV10-3 to TRBJ1-2; D uncertain. The CDR3 runs 15 residues. The V gene's germline CDR1 is ENHRY and CDR2 SYGVKD. Trimming cost V 0 bases and J 0 bases, with 8 bases left between them. The CDR3 sequence: CAISESMSANYGYTF. The CDR3 nucleotides are TGTGCCATCAGTGAGTCGATGTCGGCTAACTATGGCTACACCTTC.

The chain uses TRBV6-1 and TRBJ1-2; D perhaps matches TRBD1 (5 bases). CDR1 MNHNS and CDR2 SASEGT come from the germline V gene. This CDR3 region has 14 residues. V lost 7 bases, J lost 7 bases, and 19 bases lay in between. DNA of the CDR3: TGTGCCAGCATCTCTTGGGGCAGGGCGCGTGGCTACACCTTC. This translates into CASISWGRARGYTF.

The chain uses TRBV12-2 and TRBJ2-1; the table's D call, TRBD2, was not checked against the DNA. TRBV12-2 represents a pseudogene. The CDR3 spans 15 residues. The CDR3 coding sequence is TGTGCAAGTCGCTTAGGCGGGAGGGCCCCCACTGAGCAGTTCTTC. It encodes CASRLGGRAPTEQFF.

The chain joins TRBV2 to TRBJ2-5; possible D gene TRBD1, 5 bases. Trimming left V 8 bases short and J 3 bases short, with 16 bases between. The CDR3 length is 14 residues. CDR1 and CDR2 (germline): SNHLY, FYNNEI. The CDR3, as DNA: TGTGCCAGCTTACGCGGTGGGGCCGAAGAGACCCAGTACTTC. Translating it yields CASLRGGAEETQYF.

The gene calls are TRBV7-9 and TRBJ1-5; D uncertain. The CDR3 totals 13 residues. V gave up 1 base and J gave up 7 bases, with 8 bases separating them. Germline V gene lookup returns CDR1 SEHNR and CDR2 FQNEAQ (reference sequence). The CDR3 DNA sequence: TGTGCCAGCAGCTTAGGGGCTAGCCAGCCCCAGCATTTT. Protein sequence: CASSLGASQPQHF. Variable domain in full (rest from reference TRBV7-9 and TRBJ1-5): DTGVSQNPRHKITKRGQNVTFRCDPISEHNRLYWYRQTLGQGPEFLTYFQNEAQLEKSRLLSDRFSAERPKGSFSTLEIQRTEQGDSAMYLCASSLGASQPQHFGDGTRLSIL.

The chain links TRBV30 to TRBJ2-7; perhaps TRBD2 as D (6 bases). V was clipped by 2 bases and J by 6 bases, with 17 bases between them. Germline values: CDR1 GTSNPN, CDR2 SVGIG (reference sequence). This CDR3 contains 14 residues. CDR3: CAWSLGTGAGEQYF. The CDR3 DNA follows: TGTGCCTGGAGTTTAGGGACTGGAGCAGGCGAGCAGTACTTC. The variable domain in full, completed from reference TRBV30 and TRBJ2-7, reads SQTIHQWPATLVQPVGSPLSLECTVEGTSNPNLYWYRQAAGRGLQLLFYSVGIGQISSEVPQNLSASRPQDRQFILSSKKLLLSDSGFYLCAWSLGTGAGEQYFGPGTRLTVT.

V and J are TRBV5-8 and TRBJ2-7; 8 bases are a match to TRBD1. The CDR3 length is 14 residues. V was pared by 4 bases and J by 4 bases, with 7 bases of the junction left unmatched. Germline CDR1 and CDR2: SGHTS and YDEGEE. In DNA, the CDR3 is TGTGCCAGCAGCCTCGGGACAGGATTTTACGAGCAGTACTTC. Its protein product is CASSLGTGFYEQYF.

The chain recombines TRBV27 with TRBJ1-5; 8 bases line up with TRBD1. The CDR3 totals 17 residues. The V and J ends lost 4 bases and 6 bases, in that order; junction bases with no gene match: 14. Germline V CDR1 and CDR2: MNHEY, SMNVEV (reference sequence). CDR3 in amino acids: CASSSFLGGQATQPQHF. For the CDR3, the DNA is TGTGCCAGCAGTTCCTTCCTCGGGGGACAGGCGACTCAGCCCCAGCATTTT.

This sequence joins TRBV5-8 and TRBJ2-2; D is possibly TRBD2 (5 bases). This CDR3 is built from 14 residues. Trimming shortened V by 2 bases and J by 5 bases, and 10 bases separated the two germline ends. Germline values: CDR1 SGHTS, CDR2 YDEGEE. The CDR3 region has the DNA TGTGCCAGCAGCTTTAGGAGGAGAACCGGGGAGCTGTTTTTT. This translates into CASSFRRRTGELFF.